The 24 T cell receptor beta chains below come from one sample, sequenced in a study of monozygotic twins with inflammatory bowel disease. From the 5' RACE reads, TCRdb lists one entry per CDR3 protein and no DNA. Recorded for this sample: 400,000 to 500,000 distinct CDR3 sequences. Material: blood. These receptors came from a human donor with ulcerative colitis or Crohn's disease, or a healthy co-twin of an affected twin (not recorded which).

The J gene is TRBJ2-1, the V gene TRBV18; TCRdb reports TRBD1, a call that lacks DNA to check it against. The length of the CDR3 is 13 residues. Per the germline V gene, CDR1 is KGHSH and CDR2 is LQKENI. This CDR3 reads CASSPPGQGDKFF.

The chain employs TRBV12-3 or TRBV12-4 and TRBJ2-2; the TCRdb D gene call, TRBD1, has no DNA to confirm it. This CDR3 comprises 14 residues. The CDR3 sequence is CASSSRWGGGELFF.

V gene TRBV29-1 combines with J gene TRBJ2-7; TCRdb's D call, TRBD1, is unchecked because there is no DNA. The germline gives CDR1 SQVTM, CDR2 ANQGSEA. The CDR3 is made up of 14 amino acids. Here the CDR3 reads CSVEGVRGNYEQYF.

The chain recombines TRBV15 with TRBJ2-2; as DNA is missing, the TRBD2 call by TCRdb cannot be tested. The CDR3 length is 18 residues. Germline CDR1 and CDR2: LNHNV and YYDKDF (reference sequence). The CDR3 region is CATSRGLAGLLNTGELFF.

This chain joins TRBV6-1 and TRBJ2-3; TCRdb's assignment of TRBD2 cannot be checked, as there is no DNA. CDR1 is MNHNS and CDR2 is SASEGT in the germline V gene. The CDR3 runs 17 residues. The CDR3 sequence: CASSEAISGRPPDTQYF.

CDR3 sequence: CASSFPGGAVETDTQYF. The chain links TRBV12-3 or TRBV12-4 to TRBJ2-3; absent DNA, TCRdb's TRBD2 call cannot be checked. CDR3 length: 17 amino acids.

The CDR3 sequence: CAWSVDPGLADNEQFF. This chain joins TRBV30 and TRBJ2-1; TCRdb indicates TRBD2, and absent DNA this call remains unverified. The CDR3 consists of 16 residues. CDR1 and CDR2 (germline): GTSNPN, SVGIG (reference sequence).

CDR3 region: CASSHSGTGGFEAFF. The V call is TRBV4-3, the J call TRBJ1-1; the TRBD1 assignment by TCRdb is unverifiable without DNA. CDR1 LGHNA and CDR2 YSLEER come from the germline V gene. This CDR3 is 15 amino acids long.

The CDR3 is CATSRGLAGGFRQFF. The genes are TRBV15 and TRBJ2-1; TCRdb calls TRBD2, which cannot be checked without DNA. The CDR3 has 15 residues. The germline CDR1 and CDR2 sequences are LNHNV and YYDKDF (reference sequence).

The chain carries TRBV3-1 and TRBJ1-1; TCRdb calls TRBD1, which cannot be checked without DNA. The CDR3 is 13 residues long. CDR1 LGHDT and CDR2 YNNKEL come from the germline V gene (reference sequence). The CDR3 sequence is CASSPGATGVGFF.

This chain's CDR3 is CASRVRDVNQPQHF. This chain uses TRBV2 with TRBJ1-5. Germline CDR1 is SNHLY and CDR2 is FYNNEI. The CDR3 contains 14 residues.

The CDR3 region is CASSLEGQANTGELFF. The rearrangement links TRBV5-1 to TRBJ2-2; TCRdb outputs TRBD2, but without DNA this stays unchecked. CDR1 is SGHRS and CDR2 is YFSETQ in the germline V gene. This CDR3 contains 16 residues.

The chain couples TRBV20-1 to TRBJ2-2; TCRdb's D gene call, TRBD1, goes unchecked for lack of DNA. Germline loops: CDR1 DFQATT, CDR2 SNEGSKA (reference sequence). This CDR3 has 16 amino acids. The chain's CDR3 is CSARDGGRSNTGELFF.

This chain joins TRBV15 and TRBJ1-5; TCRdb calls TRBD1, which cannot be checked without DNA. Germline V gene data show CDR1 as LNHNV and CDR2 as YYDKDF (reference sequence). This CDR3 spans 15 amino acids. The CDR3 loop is CATSWTGVGNQPQHF. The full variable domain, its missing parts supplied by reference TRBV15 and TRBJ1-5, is DAMVIQNPRYQVTQFGKPVTLSCSQTLNHNVMYWYQQKSSQAPKLLFHYYDKDFNNEADTPDNFQSRRPNTSFCFLDIRSPGLGDTAMYLCATSWTGVGNQPQHFGDGTRLSIL.

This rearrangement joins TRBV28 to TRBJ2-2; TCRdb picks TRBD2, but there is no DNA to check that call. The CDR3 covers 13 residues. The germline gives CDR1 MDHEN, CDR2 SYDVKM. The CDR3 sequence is CAIRAAGTGELFF.

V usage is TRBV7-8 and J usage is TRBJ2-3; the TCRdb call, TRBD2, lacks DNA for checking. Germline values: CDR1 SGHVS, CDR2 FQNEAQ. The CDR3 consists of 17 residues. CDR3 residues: CASSLAPAGGEADTQYF.

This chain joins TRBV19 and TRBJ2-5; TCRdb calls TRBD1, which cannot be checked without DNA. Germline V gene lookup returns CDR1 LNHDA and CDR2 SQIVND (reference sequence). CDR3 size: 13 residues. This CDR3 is CASGGTRGETQYF. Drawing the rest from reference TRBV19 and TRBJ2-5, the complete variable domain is DGGITQSPKYLFRKEGQNVTLSCEQNLNHDAMYWYRQDPGQGLRLIYYSQIVNDFQKGDIAEGYSVSREKKESFPLTVTSAQKNPTAFYLCASGGTRGETQYFGPGTRLLVL.

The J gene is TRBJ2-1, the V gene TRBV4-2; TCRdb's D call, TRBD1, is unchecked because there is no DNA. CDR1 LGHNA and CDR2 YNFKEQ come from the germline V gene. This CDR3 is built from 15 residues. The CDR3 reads CASNSPGGISKEQFF.

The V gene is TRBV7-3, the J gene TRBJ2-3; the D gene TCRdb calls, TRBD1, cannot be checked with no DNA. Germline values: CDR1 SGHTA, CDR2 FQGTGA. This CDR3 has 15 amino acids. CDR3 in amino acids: CASSPGDFFTDTQYF. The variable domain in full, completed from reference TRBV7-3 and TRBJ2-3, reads GAGVSQTPSNKVTEKGKYVELRCDPISGHTALYWYRQSLGQGPEFLIYFQGTGAADDSGLPNDRFFAVRPEGSVSTLKIQRTERGDSAVYLCASSPGDFFTDTQYFGPGTRLTVL.

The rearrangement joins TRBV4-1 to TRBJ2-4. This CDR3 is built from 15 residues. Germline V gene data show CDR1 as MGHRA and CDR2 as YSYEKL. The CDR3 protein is CASSQETVAKNIQYF.

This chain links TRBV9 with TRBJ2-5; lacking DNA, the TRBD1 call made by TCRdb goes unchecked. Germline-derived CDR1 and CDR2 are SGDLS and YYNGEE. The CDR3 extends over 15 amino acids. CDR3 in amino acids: CASSVGSRGQETQYF.

Here the CDR3 reads CASSPTGQRYEQYF. The rearrangement joins TRBV5-1 to TRBJ2-7; TCRdb's D call, TRBD1, is unchecked because there is no DNA. Per germline, CDR1 SGHRS and CDR2 YFSETQ. CDR3 length: 14 residues.

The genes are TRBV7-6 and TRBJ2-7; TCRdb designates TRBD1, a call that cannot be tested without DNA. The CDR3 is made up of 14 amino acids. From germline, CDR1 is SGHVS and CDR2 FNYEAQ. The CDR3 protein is CASSYSGGAGEQYF.

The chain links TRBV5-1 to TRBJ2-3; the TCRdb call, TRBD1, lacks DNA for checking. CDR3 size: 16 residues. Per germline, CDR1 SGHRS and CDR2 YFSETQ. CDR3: CASSLDRGSDTDTQYF.